A selection of T cell receptor beta chains follows, all from one sample in a study of long-term antiretroviral therapy in people with HIV. Data came from immunoSEQ multiplex PCR; TCRdb stores just in-frame clones and leaves some out. Among some 27,000 clones, almost 80% were seen once, and the ten largest hold around 10%. Sequenced material: unsorted PBMCs, taken 2.1 years after starting antiretroviral therapy. The receptors come from a man younger than 40 with HIV. The CDR3 runs from the conserved cysteine through the conserved F or W. The D gene is left open where the match is weak. Some rows mark clone size as missing; the rest say once, few, many or name a class of expanded clone.

cdr3_aa,cdr3_nt,clone_size,d_call,j_call,v_call
CASSLQGDYGYTF,TGCGCCAGCAGCTTGCAGGGGGACTATGGCTACACCTTC,.,TRBD1,TRBJ1-2,TRBV5-1
CASSQVGGYEQYF,TGCGCCAGCAGCCAAGTTGGGGGGTACGAGCAGTACTTC,.,.,TRBJ2-7,TRBV4-1
CASSSDSASNIQYF,TGCGCCAGCAGCTCGGACAGTGCTTCGAACATTCAGTACTTC,.,.,TRBJ2-4,TRBV5-1
CASSLSGGPRPEETQYF,TGTGCCAGCAGTTTATCCGGCGGCCCCCGGCCGGAAGAGACCCAGTACTTC,.,.,TRBJ2-5,TRBV27
CASSLIGDGMYNEQFF,TGTGCCAGCAGCTTGATCGGGGACGGGATGTACAATGAGCAGTTCTTC,.,.,TRBJ2-1,TRBV5-6
CASSFEASPLHF,TGTGCCAGCAGCTTCGAAGCCTCACCCCTCCACTTT,few,.,TRBJ1-6,TRBV7-9
CASSPIGVSYEQYF,TGTGCCAGCTCACCAATAGGTGTATCCTACGAGCAGTACTTC,.,.,TRBJ2-7,TRBV18
CASSQEGAGSSGELFF,TGTGCCAGCAGCCAAGAGGGTGCCGGTTCCTCCGGGGAGCTGTTTTTT,.,.,TRBJ2-2,TRBV4-2
CASSLGPTDSGNTIYF,TGTGCCAGCAGCTTGGGGCCGACAGACTCTGGAAACACCATATATTTT,.,.,TRBJ1-3,TRBV5-4
CASSGQGRGYTF,TGTGCCAGCAGCGGACAGGGAAGAGGCTACACCTTC,.,TRBD1,TRBJ1-2,TRBV5-6
CASSMDGRGRNQPQHF,TGTGCCAGTAGTATGGACGGCAGGGGGCGGAATCAGCCCCAGCATTTT,few,TRBD1,TRBJ1-5,TRBV19
CASSLARGSYTGELFF,TGTGCCAGCAGCTTAGCGAGGGGATCGTACACCGGGGAGCTGTTTTTT,.,.,TRBJ2-2,TRBV9
CASLTSRSSGANVLTF,TGTGCCAGCCTCACTAGCCGTAGCTCTGGGGCCAACGTCCTGACTTTC,.,.,TRBJ2-6,TRBV11-2
CASSFGQLNYGYTF,TGTGCCAGCAGCTTTGGACAGCTCAACTATGGCTACACCTTC,once,.,TRBJ1-2,TRBV7-2
CASTPGWAIHEQYF,TGTGCCAGCACCCCTGGGTGGGCTATCCACGAGCAGTACTTC,few,.,TRBJ2-7,TRBV27
CASSPGPRETQYF,TGTGCCAGCTCCCCGGGACCTCGGGAGACCCAGTACTTC,.,.,TRBJ2-5,TRBV6-6
CASSVGGQNTEAFF,TGTGCCAGCAGCGTAGGGGGGCAGAACACTGAAGCTTTCTTT,.,.,TRBJ1-1,TRBV9
CASSLEKGLETQYF,TGTGCCAGCAGCTTAGAAAAGGGGTTGGAGACCCAGTACTTC,.,.,TRBJ2-5,TRBV7-9
CASSSGDRGSYEQYF,TGTGCCAGCAGCTCAGGGGACAGGGGGAGCTACGAGCAGTACTTC,.,TRBD1,TRBJ2-7,TRBV7-2
CASSRDTSGGFTGELFF,TGTGCCAGCAGTCGGGACACCTCCGGGGGATTCACCGGGGAGCTGTTTTTT,.,.,TRBJ2-2,TRBV5-4
CAIGPAGAYEQYF,TGTGCCATCGGTCCGGCGGGTGCCTACGAGCAGTACTTC,.,.,TRBJ2-7,TRBV10-3
CASSTSGRAGDTQYF,TGTGCCTCCTCGACTAGCGGGAGGGCCGGAGATACGCAGTATTTT,.,TRBD2,TRBJ2-3,TRBV30
CSVEGHNTGELFF,TGCAGCGTTGAAGGCCACAACACCGGGGAGCTGTTTTTT,.,.,TRBJ2-2,TRBV29-1
CASRGGLRELFF,TGTGCCAGCAGGGGCGGTCTCCGGGAGCTGTTTTTT,few,.,TRBJ2-2,TRBV6-1
CASSLGGLETQYF,TGTGCCAGCAGCTTAGGTGGTTTGGAGACCCAGTACTTC,.,.,TRBJ2-5,TRBV7-3
CATSSPYGTAAAYEQYF,TGTGCCACCAGCAGTCCCTACGGGACAGCCGCTGCCTACGAGCAGTACTTC,once,TRBD1,TRBJ2-7,TRBV15
CASSESAGGTGNTIYF,TGTGCCAGCAGTGAATCGGCAGGGGGTACTGGAAACACCATATATTTT,.,TRBD1,TRBJ1-3,TRBV2
CAWTSGTGGNEQYF,TGTGCCTGGACCTCCGGGACAGGGGGCAACGAGCAGTACTTC,.,TRBD1,TRBJ2-7,TRBV30
CASSLMSAARLNTEAFF,TGTGCCAGCAGCTTGATGTCGGCAGCCCGCCTGAACACTGAAGCTTTCTTT,.,.,TRBJ1-1,TRBV5-6
CASRSRTSAGNEQFF,TGTGCCAGCAGGAGCCGTACTAGCGCGGGCAATGAGCAGTTCTTC,.,TRBD2,TRBJ2-1,TRBV6-5
CASSRTPGLAGGPDNEQFF,TGTGCCAGCTCACGGACTCCGGGACTAGCGGGGGGGCCGGACAATGAGCAGTTCTTC,.,TRBD2,TRBJ2-1,TRBV18
CASSQVDFSPLHF,TGTGCCAGCAGCCAGGTTGATTTTTCACCCCTCCACTTT,few,.,TRBJ1-6,TRBV14
CASSGRQGIGTGELFF,TGTGCCAGCAGCGGCAGACAGGGGATCGGCACCGGGGAGCTGTTTTTT,.,TRBD1,TRBJ2-2,TRBV7-2
CASSVGGRTEAFF,TGTGCCAGCAGCGTAGGAGGACGCACTGAAGCTTTCTTT,.,.,TRBJ1-1,TRBV9
CASSLERAAYNEQFF,TGCGCCAGCAGCTTGGAGCGGGCCGCCTACAATGAGCAGTTCTTC,once,.,TRBJ2-1,TRBV5-1
CASSFSPSGHNSYEQYF,TGTGCCAGCAGCTTTTCTCCGTCGGGACACAACTCCTACGAGCAGTACTTC,.,.,TRBJ2-7,TRBV7-6
CATNLGGGEQFF,TGTGCCACCAACCTAGGGGGAGGTGAGCAGTTCTTC,.,.,TRBJ2-1,TRBV15
CASSVQGANTEAFF,TGTGCCAGCAGTGTTCAGGGGGCGAACACTGAAGCTTTCTTT,.,TRBD1,TRBJ1-1,TRBV2
CASSHQTGIFGGYTF,TGTGCCAGCAGTCATCAGACAGGAATCTTCGGGGGCTACACCTTC,.,.,TRBJ1-2,TRBV25-1
CASSSPTGRENSPLHF,TGTGCCAGCAGCTCCCCGACAGGCCGCGAGAATTCACCCCTCCACTTT,.,.,TRBJ1-6,TRBV11-2
CASSLAPAGGGLYEQYF,TGTGCCAGCAGCTTAGCTCCGGCAGGGGGCGGCCTTTACGAGCAGTACTTC,.,TRBD1,TRBJ2-7,TRBV7-2
CASSPQITDTQYF,TGCGCCAGCAGCCCTCAGATCACAGATACGCAGTATTTT,once,.,TRBJ2-3,TRBV5-1
CASGIPRVNGYTF,TGTGCCAGCGGGATACCAAGAGTCAATGGCTACACCTTC,once,.,TRBJ1-2,TRBV27
CATGTGGNQPQHF,TGTGCCACAGGGACAGGGGGCAATCAGCCCCAGCATTTT,.,TRBD1,TRBJ1-5,TRBV6-5
CASSLGDHPRTGELFF,TGTGCCAGCAGCTTGGGGGACCATCCCCGTACCGGGGAGCTGTTTTTT,.,.,TRBJ2-2,TRBV5-6
CASSFAGGVSEQYF,TGTGCCAGCAGTTTCGCGGGAGGAGTTAGCGAGCAGTACTTC,.,TRBD2,TRBJ2-7,TRBV27
CASSSGGQGAREQYF,TGCGCCAGCAGCTCGGGGGGACAGGGGGCGAGGGAGCAGTACTTC,.,TRBD1,TRBJ2-7,TRBV5-1
CASSRTEGQVFAFQETQYF,TGCGCCAGCAGCCGAACGGAGGGACAGGTATTCGCCTTCCAAGAGACCCAGTACTTC,.,TRBD1,TRBJ2-5,TRBV4-1
CASSLRPVGGGIGNEQFF,TGCGCCAGCAGCTTGCGGCCCGTTGGCGGGGGGATCGGCAATGAGCAGTTCTTC,once,TRBD2,TRBJ2-1,TRBV5-1
CASSFNGVGSDEQYF,TGTGCCAGCAGCTTCAACGGGGTAGGATCGGACGAGCAGTACTTC,.,.,TRBJ2-7,TRBV7-9
CASSEYQETQYF,TGTGCCAGCTCAGAGTACCAAGAGACCCAGTACTTC,.,.,TRBJ2-5,TRBV18
CASSLESPGRSSYEQYF,TGTGCCAGCAGCTTAGAGAGTCCGGGCCGGAGCTCCTACGAGCAGTACTTC,few,.,TRBJ2-7,TRBV7-8
CASSLVAGRNIQYF,TGTGCCAGCAGCTTAGTGGCGGGCAGAAACATTCAGTACTTC,.,.,TRBJ2-4,TRBV7-2
CASSPRGGGNQPQHF,TGTGCCAGTAGTCCCCGCGGGGGTGGCAATCAGCCCCAGCATTTT,.,.,TRBJ1-5,TRBV19
CASSILAGANGELFF,TGTGCCAGTAGTATACTAGCGGGAGCGAACGGGGAGCTGTTTTTT,.,TRBD2,TRBJ2-2,TRBV19
CASSLDSLYGYTF,TGTGCCAGCAGCTTGGACAGCCTCTATGGCTACACCTTC,.,.,TRBJ1-2,TRBV7-9
CASGLPRRIGVNQPQHF,TGTGCCAGCGGACTTCCCCGCCGGATTGGCGTCAATCAGCCCCAGCATTTT,.,.,TRBJ1-5,TRBV5-8